This TCR beta chain was identified in a study of blood T cell repertoires in COVID-19. Across the whole study: The samples span acute and convalescent COVID-19 from the United States, Italy and Spain. Sources were T cells, B-cell-depleted T cells, or PBMCs; the material itself was cDNA or gDNA.

Germline CDR1 SGHTA, CDR2 FQGTGA. CDR3 size: 16 residues. Trimming removed 1 base at V and 4 bases at J, with 15 bases between. As originally analysed: Counts of nucleated cells, estimated from reference gene primer amplification, were obtained. Libraries were prepared by immunoSEQ multiplex PCR; TCRdb keeps only in-frame clonotypes and omits some of them. V and J calls and clone size are those listed in that table; D and trimming were worked out from the DNA. In the table there are 45,000 to 55,000 clones, around 90% of which are singletons. Sequencing was carried out using peripheral blood. The chain links TRBV7-3 to TRBJ2-3, with D perhaps matching TRBD2 (6 bases). The receptor's source is a human donor in a cohort sampled during active COVID-19. The CDR3 spells CASSLIPGVGADTQYF. The CDR3, as DNA: TGTGCCAGCAGCTTAATCCCGGGAGTGGGAGCAGATACGCAGTATTTT.